These T cell receptor beta chains were read from a single sample in a study of neurological immune-mediated disorders. TCRdb fed the 5' RACE reads into MiXCR, producing one record per CDR3 protein. The sample lists some 54,000 distinct CDR3 sequences; around 11% were seen once. The sequenced sample consisted of PBMCs. These receptors all stem from a male donor with HTLV-1-associated myelopathy (HAM/TSP). CDR3s leave out the opening cysteine and the closing phenylalanine or tryptophan. Fields, in order: D gene, V gene, J gene, clone size, CDR3 protein. D genes are given only for firm matches. A row's size may be missing; if present it is once, few, many or a size class.

.,TRBV2,TRBJ1-1,many,ASRSFLNTEAF
.,TRBV12-2,.,.,APRRELF
.,TRBV10-3,TRBJ2-1,many,AIGTPYNEQF
TRBD1,TRBV20-1,TRBJ1-1,few,SAYPGQGLVEAF
.,TRBV12-3/TRBV12-4,TRBJ2-2,many,ASSLSGAGRHTGELF
.,TRBV7-9,TRBJ1-5,many,ASSSQQGPRQPQH
TRBD2,TRBV7-2,TRBJ2-3,many,ASSLVSGGTSTDTQY
.,TRBV24-1,TRBJ1-2,many,ATSDERGYT
TRBD1,TRBV19,TRBJ2-1,many,ASSHRPGQLYNEQF
.,TRBV20-1,TRBJ2-6,many,SASGDPESGANVLT
.,TRBV7-2,TRBJ2-5,many,ASSLASANQETQY
TRBD1,TRBV27,TRBJ1-3,many,ASRGQAEGNTIY
.,TRBV20-1,TRBJ2-5,many,SGRRGAAWETQY
TRBD2,TRBV18,TRBJ2-1,many,ASSPAGGLSSYNEQF
TRBD2,TRBV7-2,TRBJ2-2,many,ASSLLVAGGLGGELF
.,TRBV15,TRBJ1-2,many,ATSRDQGRVFFHGYT
TRBD2,TRBV6-2/TRBV6-3,TRBJ2-7,many,ASSYRSSGAYEQY
.,TRBV18,TRBJ1-2,many,ASSPRQGSYGYT
.,TRBV6-6,TRBJ1-5,.,ASSIRGFSNHPQH
TRBD1,TRBV6-6,TRBJ1-6,many,ASSYSGRGLSPLH
.,TRBV27,TRBJ1-3,many,ASSFSGPGNTIY
TRBD2,TRBV4-3,TRBJ2-1,many,ASSQDVQRGGPRYNEQF
TRBD1,TRBV5-1,TRBJ2-7,many,ASSLRTGCYEQY
.,TRBV7-2,TRBJ1-1,many,ASSLSGLYTEAF
.,TRBV20-1,TRBJ1-2,many,SATAHTFGYGYT
.,TRBV29-1,TRBJ2-1,many,SVAGAGDEQF
.,TRBV14,TRBJ2-1,.,ASSQESGNTYNEQF
TRBD1,TRBV29-1,TRBJ1-2,many,SIWTGNYGYT
TRBD1,TRBV7-2,TRBJ1-2,many,ASSLGQPTIYYGYT